This paragraph covers one T cell receptor beta chain sequence. These data are taken from a study of T-cell reconstitution after alpha-beta-depleted transplantation in children. V was trimmed by 10 bases and J by 2 bases, leaving 15 bases between them. Germline assignment: CDR1 MDHEN and CDR2 SYDVKM. CDR3 length equals 13 residues. Construction of the TCRbeta library involved unique molecular identifiers. TCRdb re-analysed the PCR reads in MiXCR, keeping a single row per CDR3 protein. The repertoire includes fewer than 500,000 distinct CDR3 sequences, over 40% of them detected once, and approximately 30% sits in the top ten.

The TCR originated in a girl aged 2 to 10 with aplastic anemia, due to receive a stem cell transplant. The specimen was PBMCs, collected before TCRalphabeta/CD19-depleted stem cell transplant. V gene TRBV28 combines with J gene TRBJ2-7; D is unresolved. For the CDR3, the DNA is TGTGCCATCTCTGGGCCCAGAGCCTACGAGCAGTACTTC. This codes for CAISGPRAYEQYF.